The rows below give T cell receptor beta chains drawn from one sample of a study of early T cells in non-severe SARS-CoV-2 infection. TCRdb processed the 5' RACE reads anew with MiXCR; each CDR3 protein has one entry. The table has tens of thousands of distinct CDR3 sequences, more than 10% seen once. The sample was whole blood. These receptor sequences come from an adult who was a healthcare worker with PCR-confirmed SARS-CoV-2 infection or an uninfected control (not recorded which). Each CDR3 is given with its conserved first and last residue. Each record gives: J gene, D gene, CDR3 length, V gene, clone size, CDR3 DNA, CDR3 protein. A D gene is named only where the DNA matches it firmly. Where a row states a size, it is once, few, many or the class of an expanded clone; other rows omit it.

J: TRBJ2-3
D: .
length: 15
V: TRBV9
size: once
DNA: TGTGCCAGCAGCGTCCGGGAGCTCCGGGGAGATACGCAGTATTTT
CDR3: CASSVRELRGDTQYF

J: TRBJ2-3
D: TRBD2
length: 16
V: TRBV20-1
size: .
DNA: TGCAGTGCTAGAAGCCCACTAGCGGGAAGCACAGATACGCAGTATTTT
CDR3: CSARSPLAGSTDTQYF

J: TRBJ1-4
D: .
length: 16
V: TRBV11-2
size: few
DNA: TGTGCCAGCAGCTTACCGCAGGGGTCGAATAATGAAAAACTGTTTTTT
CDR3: CASSLPQGSNNEKLFF

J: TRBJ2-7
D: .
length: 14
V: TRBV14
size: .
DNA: TGTGCCAGCAGCCAAGAGCTCAGAACGACCGAGCAGTACTTC
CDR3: CASSQELRTTEQYF

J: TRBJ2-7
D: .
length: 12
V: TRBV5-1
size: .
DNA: TGCGCCAGCAGCTCGACCTCAGACGAGCAGTACTTC
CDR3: CASSSTSDEQYF

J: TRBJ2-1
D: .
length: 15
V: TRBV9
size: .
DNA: TGTGCCAGCAGCGTATCCAGAGAATTCTACAATGAGCAGTTCTTC
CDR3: CASSVSREFYNEQFF

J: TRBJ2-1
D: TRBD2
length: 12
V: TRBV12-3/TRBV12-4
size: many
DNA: TGTGCCAGCAGTTTAAACGGGGGGGAGCAGTTCTTC
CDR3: CASSLNGGEQFF

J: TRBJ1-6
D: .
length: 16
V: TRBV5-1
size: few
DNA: TGCGCCAGCAGCTTGGCCGGAAGCTCCTATAATTCACCCCTCCACTTT
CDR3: CASSLAGSSYNSPLHF

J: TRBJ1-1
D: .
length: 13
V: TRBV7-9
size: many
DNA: TGTGCCAGCAGCTTAGGGAAGCAGACTGAAGCTTTCTTT
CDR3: CASSLGKQTEAFF

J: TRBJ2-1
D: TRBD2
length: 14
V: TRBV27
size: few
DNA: TGTGCCATTAAGACTAGCGGTTCCTACAATGAGCAGTTCTTC
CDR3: CAIKTSGSYNEQFF

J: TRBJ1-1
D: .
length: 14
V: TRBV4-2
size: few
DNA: TGTGCCAGCAGCCAAGAACACTCCTTCACTGAAGCTTTCTTT
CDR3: CASSQEHSFTEAFF

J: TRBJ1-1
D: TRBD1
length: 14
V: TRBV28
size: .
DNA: TGTGCCAGCAGTGAAGGGGGCAGCAACACTGAAGCTTTCTTT
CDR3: CASSEGGSNTEAFF

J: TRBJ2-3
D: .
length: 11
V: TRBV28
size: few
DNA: TGTGCCAGCAGGATCACAGATACGCAGTATTTT
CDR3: CASRITDTQYF

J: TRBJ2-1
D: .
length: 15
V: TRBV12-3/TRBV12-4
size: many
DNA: TGTGCCAGCAGTTTCGGGTCCAGCTCCTACAATGAGCAGTTCTTC
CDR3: CASSFGSSSYNEQFF

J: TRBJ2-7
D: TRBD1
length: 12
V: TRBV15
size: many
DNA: TGTGCCACCAGCAGTCGACAGGGCGAGCAGTACTTC
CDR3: CATSSRQGEQYF

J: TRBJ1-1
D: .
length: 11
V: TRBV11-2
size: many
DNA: TGTGCCAGCAGCCCCACGTATGAAGCTTTCTTT
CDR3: CASSPTYEAFF

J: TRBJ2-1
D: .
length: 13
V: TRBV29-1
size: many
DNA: TGCAGCGTTGCGGGGGCCGACTACAATGAGCAGTTCTTC
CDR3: CSVAGADYNEQFF

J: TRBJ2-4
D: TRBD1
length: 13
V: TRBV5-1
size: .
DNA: TGCGCCAGCAGCGTACCTGGACAGGGCGGCGGGACCTTC
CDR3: CASSVPGQGGGTF

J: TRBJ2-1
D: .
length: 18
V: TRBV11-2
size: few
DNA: TGTGCCAGCAGCTTAGCAGGGACCCGCCATAACATATACAATGAGCAGTTCTTC
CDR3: CASSLAGTRHNIYNEQFF

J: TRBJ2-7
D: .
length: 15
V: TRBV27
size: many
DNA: TGTGCCAGCAGTCCCCGGGGAGGGGGGTCCTACGAGCAGTACTTC
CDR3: CASSPRGGGSYEQYF

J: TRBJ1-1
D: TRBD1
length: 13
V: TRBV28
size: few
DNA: TGTGCCAGCAGTTTAGATCGGACAGGGTTGTCTTTCTTT
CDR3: CASSLDRTGLSFF

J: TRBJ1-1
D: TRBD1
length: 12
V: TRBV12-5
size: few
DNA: TGTGCTAGTGGTCACGGACAGGTTGAAGCTTTCTTT
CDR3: CASGHGQVEAFF

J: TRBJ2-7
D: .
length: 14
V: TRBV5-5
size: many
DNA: TGTGCCAGCAGCTCTACTGGGGGCACGAACGAGCAGTACTTC
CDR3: CASSSTGGTNEQYF

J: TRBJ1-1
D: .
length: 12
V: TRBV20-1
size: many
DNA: TGCAGTGCTAGAGATTCTGAGACTCAAGCTTTCTTT
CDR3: CSARDSETQAFF

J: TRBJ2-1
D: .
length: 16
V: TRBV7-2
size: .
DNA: TGTGCCAGCAGCTTATCCGTAGCATCTCAGAGCAATGAGCAGTTCTTC
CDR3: CASSLSVASQSNEQFF

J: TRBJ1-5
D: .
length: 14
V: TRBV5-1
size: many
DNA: TGCGCCAGCAGCTTGGGTCCAACCGGGCAGCCCCAGCATTTT
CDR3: CASSLGPTGQPQHF

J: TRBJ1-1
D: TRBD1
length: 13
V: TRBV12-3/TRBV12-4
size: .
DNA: TGTGTCAGCAGAACAGGGGACAACACTGAAGCTTTCTTT
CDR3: CVSRTGDNTEAFF

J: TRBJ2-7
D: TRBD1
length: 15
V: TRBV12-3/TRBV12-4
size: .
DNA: TGTGCCAGCAGTGCCCGGACAGGGGGCTTTTACGAGCAGTACTTC
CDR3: CASSARTGGFYEQYF

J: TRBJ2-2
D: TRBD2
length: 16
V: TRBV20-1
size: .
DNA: TGCAGTGCTAGAGATGACCAGCGGGGGGACAGCGGGGAGCTGTTTTTT
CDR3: CSARDDQRGDSGELFF

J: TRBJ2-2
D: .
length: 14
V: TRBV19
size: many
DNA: TGTGCCAGTAGTATATCTGAGGACACCGGGGAGCTGTTTTTT
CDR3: CASSISEDTGELFF

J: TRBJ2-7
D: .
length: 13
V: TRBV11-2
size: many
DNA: TGTGCCAGCAGCTTAGTTCTGTTCGACGAGCAGTACTTC
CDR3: CASSLVLFDEQYF

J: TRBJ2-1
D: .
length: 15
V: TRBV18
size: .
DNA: TGTGCCAGCTCACCACCCGGGCGCTTGGGCAATGAGCAGTTCTTC
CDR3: CASSPPGRLGNEQFF

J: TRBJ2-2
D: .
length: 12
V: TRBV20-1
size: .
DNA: TGCAGTGCTAGTCAGAGGCCCGGGGAGCTGTTTTTT
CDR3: CSASQRPGELFF

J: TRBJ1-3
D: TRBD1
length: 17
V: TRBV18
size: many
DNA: TGTGCCAGCTCACCCAATCCGGGACAGGGCTCTGGAAACACCATATATTTT
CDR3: CASSPNPGQGSGNTIYF

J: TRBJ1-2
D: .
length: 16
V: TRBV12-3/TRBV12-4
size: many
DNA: TGTGCCAGCAGCACCACTAAATACACGAACGGCTATGGCTACACCTTC
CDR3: CASSTTKYTNGYGYTF

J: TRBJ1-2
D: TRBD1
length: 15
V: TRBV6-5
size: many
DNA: TGTGCCAGCAGTTACACTTGGGACAGTGTCTATGGCTACACCTTC
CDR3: CASSYTWDSVYGYTF

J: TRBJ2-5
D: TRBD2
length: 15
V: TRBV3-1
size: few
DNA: TGTGCCAGCAGCCAAGAGACTAGCGGGAAAGAGACCCAGTACTTC
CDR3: CASSQETSGKETQYF

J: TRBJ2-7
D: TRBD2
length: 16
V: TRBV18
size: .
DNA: TGTGCCAGCTCACCACCGGCTAGCGGGAGCCCCTACGAGCAGTACTTC
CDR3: CASSPPASGSPYEQYF

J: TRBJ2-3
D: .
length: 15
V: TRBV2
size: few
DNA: TGTGCCAGGGAGGGTAATGAGGCCCAGGGAGATACGCAGTATTTT
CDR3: CAREGNEAQGDTQYF

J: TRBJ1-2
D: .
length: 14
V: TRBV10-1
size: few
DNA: TGCGCCAGCAGTGTCAGGACGGCCTGCCCAGGCTACACCTTC
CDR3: CASSVRTACPGYTF

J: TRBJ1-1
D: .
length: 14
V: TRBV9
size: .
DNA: TGTGCCAGCAGCGTAGCTCTATCGAACACTGAAGCTTTCTTT
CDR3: CASSVALSNTEAFF

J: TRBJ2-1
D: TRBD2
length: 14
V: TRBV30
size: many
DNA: TGTGCCTGGAGCCGGACTAGCGGTTACAATGAGCAGTTCTTC
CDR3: CAWSRTSGYNEQFF

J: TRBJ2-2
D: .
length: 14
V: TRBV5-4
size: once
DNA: TGTGCCAGCAGCTTACCCGGGCAGGACGGGGAGCTGTTTTTT
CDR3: CASSLPGQDGELFF

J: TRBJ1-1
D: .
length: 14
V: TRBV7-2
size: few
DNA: TGTGCCAGCAGCTCCTGGTCAGGGAACACTGAAGCTTTCTTT
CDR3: CASSSWSGNTEAFF

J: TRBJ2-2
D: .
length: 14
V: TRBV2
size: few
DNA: TGTGCCAGCTTCAGGGGCTTGGACACCGGGGAGCTGTTTTTT
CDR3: CASFRGLDTGELFF

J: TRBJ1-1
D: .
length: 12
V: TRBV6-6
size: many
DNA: TGTGCCAGCAGTGACTCTACCTACGGAGCTTTCTTT
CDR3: CASSDSTYGAFF

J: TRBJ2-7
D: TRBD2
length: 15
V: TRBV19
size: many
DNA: TGTGCCAGTAGTATATCTAGCGGGGGCCTCTACGAGCAGTACTTC
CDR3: CASSISSGGLYEQYF

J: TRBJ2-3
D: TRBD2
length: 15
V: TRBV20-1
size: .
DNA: TGCAGTGCTAGCTTCGGGACTAGAAGGGTAGATACGCAGTATTTT
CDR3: CSASFGTRRVDTQYF

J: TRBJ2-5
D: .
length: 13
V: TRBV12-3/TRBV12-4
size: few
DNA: TGTGCCAGCAGGCGGAGTGATGTGGAGACCCAGTACTTC
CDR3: CASRRSDVETQYF

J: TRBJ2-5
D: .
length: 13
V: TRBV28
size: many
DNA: TGTGCCAGCGAGGACGGTCTACAAGAGACCCAGTACTTC
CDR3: CASEDGLQETQYF

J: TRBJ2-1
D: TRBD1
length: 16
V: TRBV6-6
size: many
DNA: TGTGCCAGCAGTTACCCGGGGACAGGGGCGCCTCATGAGCAGTTCTTC
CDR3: CASSYPGTGAPHEQFF

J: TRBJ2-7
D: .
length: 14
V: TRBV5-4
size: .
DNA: TGTGCCAGCAGCGGGGGGACAGTCTCCTACGAGCAGTACTTC
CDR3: CASSGGTVSYEQYF

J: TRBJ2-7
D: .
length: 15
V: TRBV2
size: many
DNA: TGTGCCAGCAGTGAACTGTCCCGGGACCTTCACGAGCAGTACTTC
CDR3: CASSELSRDLHEQYF